These 27 T cell receptor beta chains share one sample of origin, sequenced in a study of T cell changes during pregnancy in multiple sclerosis. Clones were read by immunoSEQ multiplex PCR, and TCRdb kept only the in-frame ones, dropping some. Found here are under 70,000 clones, about 90% of them singletons; the top ten hold approximately 0.8%. The material sequenced was CD4+ T cells from peripheral blood mononuclear cells, taken in the first trimester of pregnancy. These receptors originate from a female donor with multiple sclerosis, enrolled in a pregnancy study.

In regard to this clone: Different DNA sequences within this sample yield the same CDR3. The genes are TRBV9 and TRBJ1-2; D possibly corresponds to TRBD1 (5 bases). V was trimmed by 2 bases and J by 1 base, leaving 6 bases between them. The CDR3 has 13 amino acids. CDR1 is SGDLS, CDR2 YYNGEE, per germline. This CDR3 is CASSVDSNYGYTF. CDR3 sequence (DNA): TGTGCCAGCAGCGTCGACAGTAACTATGGCTACACCTTC.

The rearrangement joins TRBV7-2 to TRBJ2-1; TRBD2 is a possible D gene (7 bases). Deletions cut 0 bases from V and 4 bases from J, with 10 bases between. The CDR3 contains 15 residues. In germline, CDR1 is SGHTA, CDR2 FQGNSA. The CDR3 loop is CASSLAGGQYNEQFF. The CDR3 nucleotides are TGTGCCAGCAGCTTAGCGGGGGGGCAATACAATGAGCAGTTCTTC.

The chain recombines TRBV7-8 with TRBJ1-5; TRBD1 matches at 8 bases. V gave up 4 bases and J gave up 7 bases; unmatched junction bases: 9. The germline CDR1 and CDR2 sequences are SGHVS and FQNEAQ. This CDR3 has 15 amino acids. The CDR3 DNA reads TGTGCCAGCAGCTCAGGACAGGGAATAGGGCAGCCCCAGCATTTT. It specifies CASSSGQGIGQPQHF.

The J gene is TRBJ1-5, the V gene TRBV30; D unresolved. In germline, CDR1 is GTSNPN, CDR2 SVGIG (reference sequence). This CDR3 region has 14 residues. The V end lost 3 bases, the J end lost 6 bases, and 15 bases lay between the germline ends. The CDR3 region has the DNA TGTGCCTGGAGCGGCCAGGTAATTCTTCAGCCCCAGCATTTT. Translating it yields CAWSGQVILQPQHF. The complete variable domain, with remaining parts taken from reference TRBV30 and TRBJ1-5, reads SQTIHQWPATLVQPVGSPLSLECTVEGTSNPNLYWYRQAAGRGLQLLFYSVGIGQISSEVPQNLSASRPQDRQFILSSKKLLLSDSGFYLCAWSGQVILQPQHFGDGTRLSIL.

This chain joins TRBV30 and TRBJ2-5, with D tentatively TRBD1 (6 bases). This CDR3 region has 13 residues. The germline V gene has CDR1 GTSNPN and CDR2 SVGIG (reference sequence). Trimming took off 0 bases at V and 5 bases at J, with 10 bases between the two ends. The CDR3 here is CAWSVRGWETQYF. The DNA of the CDR3 is TGTGCCTGGAGTGTAAGGGGGTGGGAGACCCAGTACTTC.

The chain couples TRBV4-3 to TRBJ1-2; 7 nucleotides match TRBD1. The CDR3 has 17 residues. Trimming at V came to 4 bases and at J to 5 bases, leaving 16 bases not matched to a gene. The germline gives CDR1 LGHNA, CDR2 YSLEER. The CDR3 sequence is CASSPRSIQGIWYGYTF. The DNA of the CDR3 is TGCGCCAGCAGCCCCAGGTCAATACAGGGGATATGGTATGGCTACACCTTC.

This chain links TRBV4-3 with TRBJ2-5; D perhaps matches TRBD1 (6 bases). Germline CDR1 and CDR2: LGHNA and YSLEER. Trimming took 1 base from V and 1 from J, leaving 13 bases between them. This CDR3 contains 16 residues. As DNA, the CDR3 is TGCGCCAGCAGCCAAGGGGACATGAGGGTCCAAGAGACCCAGTACTTC. It is translated as CASSQGDMRVQETQYF.

The CDR3 DNA sequence: TGCGCCAGCAGCTTGGGACTAGCGGATTCCAATGAGCAGTTCTTC. This gives the protein CASSLGLADSNEQFF. The chain couples TRBV5-1 to TRBJ2-1; 9 bases align to TRBD2. Germline V gene data show CDR1 as SGHRS and CDR2 as YFSETQ. The CDR3 runs 15 residues. Germline trimming cut 0 bases from V and 6 bases from J; bases unmatched to any gene: 4.

This clone was counted once. CDR3 sequence reads: CASSAQVNTEAFF. The CDR3 region has the DNA TGTGCCAGCAGCGCACAGGTGAACACTGAAGCTTTCTTT. The chain joins TRBV7-3 to TRBJ1-1, with a weak D call TRBD1 (5 bases). The CDR3 sequence is 13 residues long. V lost 5 bases to trimming and J lost 0 bases, with 7 bases between them. The germline gives CDR1 SGHTA, CDR2 FQGTGA. The full variable domain, rest sourced from reference TRBV7-3 and TRBJ1-1, is GAGVSQTPSNKVTEKGKYVELRCDPISGHTALYWYRQSLGQGPEFLIYFQGTGAADDSGLPNDRFFAVRPEGSVSTLKIQRTERGDSAVYLCASSAQVNTEAFFGQGTRLTVV.

This clone showed up just once. The chain carries TRBV12-5 and TRBJ2-2; 7 positions agree with TRBD1. With V trimmed by 6 bases and J by 5 bases, 6 bases remained unmatched. The germline gives CDR1 LGHNT, CDR2 FRNRAP. CDR3 size: 14 residues. The DNA of the CDR3 is TGTGCTAGTGGCCTGGACAGGCGAACCGGGGAGCTGTTTTTT. Encoded protein: CASGLDRRTGELFF.

The chain links TRBV11-2 to TRBJ1-6; 9 bases match TRBD1. Germline CDR1 is SGHAT and CDR2 is FQNNGV. Trimming cost V 1 base and J 7 bases; bases outside gene matches: 5. The CDR3 covers 16 residues. The CDR3 here is CASSLGGQGMNSPLHF. Here the CDR3 DNA reads TGTGCCAGCAGCTTAGGGGGACAGGGAATGAATTCACCCCTCCACTTT.

V and J are TRBV2 and TRBJ1-1, with 8 bases matching TRBD1. This CDR3 is 13 amino acids long. The ends lost 4 bases at V and 4 bases at J; junction bases unmatched: 2. Germline V gene data show CDR1 as SNHLY and CDR2 as FYNNEI. The DNA for the CDR3 is TGTGCCAGCAGTGGCAGGGGGCGCACTGAAGCTTTCTTT. Translating gives CASSGRGRTEAFF.

The rearrangement links TRBV10-3 to TRBJ1-2, with D possibly TRBD1 on 5 matching bases. V gave up 8 bases and J gave up 5 bases, with 18 bases separating them. Germline lookup yields CDR1 ENHRY and CDR2 SYGVKD. The CDR3 has 14 amino acids. The CDR3 DNA sequence: TGTGCCATCGGGGGACGCGGGGAAGGGTATGGCTACACCTTC. It encodes CAIGGRGEGYGYTF.

The rearrangement uses TRBV7-2 and TRBJ2-2; TRBD2 might be the D (5 bases). CDR3 length: 18 residues. Trimming took 5 bases from V and 5 from J, leaving 24 bases between them. Per germline, CDR1 SGHTA and CDR2 FQGNSA. Here the CDR3 reads CASSRPQAGGVITGELFF. The CDR3 DNA reads as TGTGCCAGCAGCCGGCCCCAGGCTGGAGGTGTGATTACCGGGGAGCTGTTTTTT.

The chain joins TRBV7-2 to TRBJ2-7; 7 nucleotides line up with TRBD1. V lost 4 bases to trimming and J lost 2 bases; unmatched junction nucleotides: 8. Looked up from germline, CDR1 is SGHTA and CDR2 is FQGNSA. The CDR3 is 15 residues long. The CDR3 nucleotides read TGTGCCAGCAGCTATCGAGGGGGCCTGGCCTACGAGCAGTACTTC. Its translation is CASSYRGGLAYEQYF. Full variable domain (missing parts from reference TRBV7-2 and TRBJ2-7): GAGVSQSPSNKVTEKGKDVELRCDPISGHTALYWYRQSLGQGLEFLIYFQGNSAPDKSGLPSDRFSAERTGGSVSTLTIQRTQQEDSAVYLCASSYRGGLAYEQYFGPGTRLTVT.

The V call is TRBV2, the J call TRBJ2-6, with 7 bases matching TRBD1. From germline, CDR1 is SNHLY and CDR2 FYNNEI. The trim removed 9 bases at V and 0 bases at J, leaving 11 bases unmatched. The CDR3 runs 17 residues. The CDR3 DNA sequence: TGTGCCAGAAACCGGGACAGCAAATACTCTGGGGCCAACGTCCTGACTTTC. Protein: CARNRDSKYSGANVLTF.

The genes are TRBV7-9 and TRBJ1-3; a weak D match, TRBD1 (6 bases). The V and J ends lost 4 bases and 4 bases respectively, with 26 bases between them. Germline V gene sequence: CDR1 SEHNR, CDR2 FQNEAQ (reference sequence). The CDR3 spans 19 residues. As DNA, the CDR3 is TGTGCCAGCAGCTCCCCCGCGGGGGCCGACTTTCTGTACGGAAACACCATATATTTT. Translated: CASSSPAGADFLYGNTIYF.

In its sample, this clone was seen once. The chain recombines TRBV5-5 with TRBJ1-2; 9 bases line up with TRBD1. The CDR3 is made up of 17 amino acids. With 3 bases clipped from V and 0 bases from J, the junction kept 9 bases outside the gene matches. From germline, CDR1 is SGHKS and CDR2 YYEKEE (reference sequence). CDR3 sequence (DNA): TGTGCCAGCAGCTCCGGGACAGGGATCGTTCCTAACTATGGCTACACCTTC. Translation gives CASSSGTGIVPNYGYTF.

This clone appeared a single time. The chain uses TRBV6-6 and TRBJ2-7; 11 nucleotides agree with TRBD1. This CDR3 has 12 amino acids. Germline V gene sequence: CDR1 MNHNY, CDR2 SVGAGI (reference sequence). V lost 8 bases and J lost 3; bases outside the gene matches: 0. CDR3 amino acids: CASGTGGYEQYF. CDR3 DNA sequence: TGTGCCAGCGGGACAGGGGGCTACGAGCAGTACTTC.

This clone came up once. V is TRBV6-5 and J is TRBJ1-1, with a weak D call TRBD1 (6 bases). CDR3 length equals 13 residues. Germline values: CDR1 MNHEY, CDR2 SVGAGI. Between the trimmed V and J ends, which lost 6 bases and 2 bases, there was a span of 10 bases. In DNA, the CDR3 is TGTGCCAGCAGGCCACAGGGTAACACTGAAGCTTTCTTT. Translated: CASRPQGNTEAFF.

The V and J genes are TRBV2 and TRBJ1-2, with 9 bases identical to TRBD1. The CDR3 covers 14 residues. V trimming: 5 bases; J trimming: 3 bases; junction bases outside the gene matches: 4. Germline assignment: CDR1 SNHLY and CDR2 FYNNEI. CDR3 amino acids: CASSPDRGDYGYTF. The CDR3 DNA sequence: TGTGCCAGCAGTCCAGACAGGGGGGACTATGGCTACACCTTC.

The chain couples TRBV5-6 to TRBJ1-3; D is undetermined. Looked up from germline, CDR1 is SGHDT and CDR2 is YYEEEE. Trimming removed 0 bases at V and 4 bases at J, with 8 bases between. CDR3 size: 14 residues. Here the CDR3 reads CASSLDTTGNTIYF. CDR3 sequence (DNA): TGTGCCAGCAGCTTGGACACAACAGGAAACACCATATATTTT.

This clone was seen just once. The gene calls are TRBV21-1 and TRBJ2-7; the listed D gene, TRBD1, was not tested against the DNA. TRBV21-1 is noted as a pseudogene. This CDR3 is built from 20 residues. The CDR3 bases are TGTGCCAGCAGCCACTTCTCGGACAGGGCTTATGCTCATCCCTCCTACGAGCAGTACTTC. It is translated as CASSHFSDRAYAHPSYEQYF.

This clone was counted a single time. This specimen includes other DNA sequences encoding the same CDR3. The chain couples TRBV7-3 to TRBJ1-2; D perhaps matches TRBD1 (5 bases). The CDR3 is 13 amino acids. The germline CDR1 and CDR2 sequences are SGHTA and FQGTGA. V lost 5 bases, J lost 4 bases, and 11 bases lay in between. The CDR3 loop reads CASSPGGGYGYTF. CDR3 nucleotide sequence: TGTGCCAGCAGCCCTGGGGGGGGCTATGGCTACACCTTC.

This chain joins TRBV19 and TRBJ1-3; D gene unclear. The CDR3 has 11 amino acids. Trimming took off 5 bases at V and 8 bases at J, with 7 bases between the two ends. Looked up from germline, CDR1 is LNHDA and CDR2 is SQIVND (reference sequence). CDR3 nucleotide sequence: TGTGCCAGTAGTGACGCGGACACCATATATTTT. As protein: CASSDADTIYF.

The chain uses TRBV30 and TRBJ1-3; D unclear. There are 14 residues in the CDR3. Trimming pared 2 bases from V and 2 bases from J, leaving 10 bases between. The V gene's germline CDR1 is GTSNPN and CDR2 SVGIG (reference sequence). CDR3 nucleotides: TGTGCCTGGAGTCATAAGGAGGCTGGAAACACCATATATTTT. As protein: CAWSHKEAGNTIYF. The variable domain in full, completed from reference TRBV30 and TRBJ1-3, reads SQTIHQWPATLVQPVGSPLSLECTVEGTSNPNLYWYRQAAGRGLQLLFYSVGIGQISSEVPQNLSASRPQDRQFILSSKKLLLSDSGFYLCAWSHKEAGNTIYFGEGSWLTVV.

The rearrangement links TRBV7-2 to TRBJ2-5, with D possibly matching TRBD2 (5 bases). V was clipped by 2 bases and J by 5 bases, with 9 bases between them. The germline CDR1 and CDR2 sequences are SGHTA and FQGNSA. The CDR3 is 13 amino acids. The CDR3 loop is CASSLTGLETQYF. The DNA of the CDR3 is TGTGCCAGCAGCTTAACGGGATTGGAGACCCAGTACTTC.